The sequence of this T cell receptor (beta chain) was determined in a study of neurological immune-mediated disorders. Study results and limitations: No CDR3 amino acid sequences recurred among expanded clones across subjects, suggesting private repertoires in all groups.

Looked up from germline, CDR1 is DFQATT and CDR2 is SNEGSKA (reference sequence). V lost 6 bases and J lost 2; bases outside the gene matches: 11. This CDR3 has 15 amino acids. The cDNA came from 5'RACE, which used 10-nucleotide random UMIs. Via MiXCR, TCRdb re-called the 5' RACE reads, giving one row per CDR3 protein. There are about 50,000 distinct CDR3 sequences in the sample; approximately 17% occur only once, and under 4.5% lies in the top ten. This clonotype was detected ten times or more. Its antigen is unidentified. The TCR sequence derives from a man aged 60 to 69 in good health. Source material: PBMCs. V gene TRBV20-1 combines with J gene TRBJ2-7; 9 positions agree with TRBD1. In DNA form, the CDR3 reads TGCAGTGCAAGGAGGGGGGGACAGGGCCCCTACGAGCAGTACTTC. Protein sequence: CSARRGGQGPYEQYF.